The 21 T cell receptor beta chains below were found in one sample sequenced in a study of CD8+CD57+ T cells in acquired aplastic anemia. Genomic DNA templated the TCR beta VDJ and CDR3 profiling. TCRdb reprocessed the reads via MiXCR and lists one record per CDR3 protein. This sample has approximately 470,000 distinct CDR3 sequences, with roughly a third found just once. All patients picked for sequencing had shown, by flow cytometry, an expansion of CD8+CD57+ cells. Sequencing was done on a sample of sorted CD4+, CD8+, or CD8+CD57+ T cells (not recorded which) from PBMCs. The receptors originated from a human donor with aplastic anemia.

This clonotype was recorded at least ten times. An end of the junction does not agree with germline; a read error may underlie this. The chain is built from TRBV7-7 and TRBJ2-5; 9 nucleotides match TRBD2. Germline loops: CDR1 SSHAT, CDR2 FNYEAQ (reference sequence). The CDR3 consists of 13 residues. CDR3 coding DNA: TGTGCTAGCAGCTATGGACTAGCGAAGACCCAGTACTTC. This translates into CASSYGLAKTQYF.

A few counts support this clonotype. The CDR3 DNA reads TGTGCCAGCAGACCGGGGGGGTTTAATTCACCCCTCCACTTT. Its translation: CASRPGGFNSPLHF. The chain employs TRBV27 and TRBJ1-6, with D perhaps matching TRBD1 (5 bases). The CDR3 contains 14 residues. V was trimmed by 6 bases and J by 6 bases, leaving 12 bases between them. Germline CDR1 MNHEY, CDR2 SMNVEV (reference sequence).

This clonotype was detected only a few times. This chain links TRBV7-6 with TRBJ2-7, with D tentatively TRBD1 (6 bases). The CDR3 is 13 residues long. Germline V gene sequence: CDR1 SGHVS, CDR2 FNYEAQ. Trimming took 5 bases from V and 2 from J, leaving 10 bases between them. The CDR3 DNA reads as TGTGCCAGCAGCCCGCAGGGGCCCTACGAGCAGTACTTC. Amino acids: CASSPQGPYEQYF.

The chain links TRBV29-1 to TRBJ2-7, with 7 bases aligning to TRBD2. V lost 4 bases, J lost 2 bases, and 20 bases stayed unmatched. Germline CDR1 is SQVTM and CDR2 is ANQGSEA. This CDR3 has 18 amino acids. CDR3 loop: CSVVSGSSTSARAYEQYF. The CDR3 DNA reads as TGCAGCGTTGTGAGCGGGTCCTCCACTAGCGCGAGAGCCTACGAGCAGTACTTC.

The chain combines TRBV5-1 with TRBJ2-2; TRBD2 matches at 7 bases. The CDR3 totals 17 residues. Germline V gene sequence: CDR1 SGHRS, CDR2 YFSETQ. V shed 4 bases and J 5 bases; nucleotides not matched to a gene: 14. The CDR3 DNA sequence: TGCGCCAGCAGCCCCTATCTGCTAGCGGAGAGAACCGGGGAGCTGTTTTTT. It translates to CASSPYLLAERTGELFF.

The chain uses TRBV19 and TRBJ2-3; either TRBD1 or TRBD2 may fit D (6 bases each). Germline CDR1 reads LNHDA; CDR2 reads SQIVND (reference sequence). This CDR3 region has 14 residues. The germline V and J ends were trimmed by 3 bases and 2 bases, with 9 bases remaining between them. CDR3 sequence (DNA): TGTGCCAGTAGTATTCGGGGGCCCACAGATACGCAGTATTTT. This encodes CASSIRGPTDTQYF.

As regards this clonotype: A single base separates this from a much larger clone, so it may be a read error. As the CDR3 is not closed by the conserved phenylalanine or tryptophan, this likely results from a read error. The chain employs TRBV19 and TRBJ1-5; no definite D call. CDR1 and CDR2 (germline): LNHDA, SQIVND (reference sequence). Trimming shortened V by 3 bases and J by 7 bases, and 13 bases separated the two germline ends. CDR3 length: 14 residues. Here the CDR3 reads CASSILAREQPQHL. The CDR3 DNA sequence: TGTGCCAGTAGTATCTTAGCCCGAGAACAGCCCCAGCATCTT.

The CDR3 sequence: CASSYDRPKAPQHF. The CDR3 bases are TGTGCCAGCAGTTACGACAGACCCAAGGCGCCCCAGCATTTT. The chain recombines TRBV6-5 with TRBJ1-5, with D perhaps matching TRBD1 (5 bases). From germline, CDR1 is MNHEY and CDR2 SVGAGI. Between the trimmed V and J ends, which lost 2 bases and 9 bases, there was a span of 14 bases. The CDR3 loop spans 14 amino acids.

This clonotype came up many times. This chain joins TRBV19 and TRBJ2-7, with 9 positions matching TRBD1. Trimming took 5 bases from V and 6 from J; bases not matched to a gene: 8. This CDR3 contains 14 residues. Germline values: CDR1 LNHDA, CDR2 SQIVND (reference sequence). DNA of the CDR3: TGTGCCAGTAGTCCCGGGGACAGGGTAAGCGAGCAGTACTTC. It codes for CASSPGDRVSEQYF.

Here the CDR3 DNA reads TGTGCCATAGGGACAAGGGTAGTCTACGGCTACACCTTC. As protein: CAIGTRVVYGYTF. V and J are TRBV25-1 and TRBJ1-2, with D perhaps TRBD1 (6 bases). The CDR3 loop spans 13 amino acids. Trimming pared 10 bases from V and 8 bases from J, leaving 20 bases between. The germline CDR1 and CDR2 sequences are MGHDK and SYGVNS.

V and J are TRBV6-1 and TRBJ2-7; 8 nucleotides line up with TRBD2. The germline gives CDR1 MNHNS, CDR2 SASEGT. The CDR3 has 16 amino acids. V was pared by 4 bases and J by 1 base, with 9 bases of the junction left unmatched. The CDR3, as DNA: TGTGCCAGCAGTGTGGGCCCGACGGGGGGGTCCTACGAGCAGTACTTC. It codes for CASSVGPTGGSYEQYF.

This clonotype has ten or more counts. V gene TRBV2 combines with J gene TRBJ1-5, with 9 bases that match TRBD1. The CDR3 runs 14 residues. Germline CDR1 reads SNHLY; CDR2 reads FYNNEI. V lost 6 bases and J lost 6; bases outside the gene matches: 6. In DNA form, the CDR3 reads TGTGCCAGCAGCGAGGGACAGGGTATTCAGCCCCAGCATTTT. It encodes CASSEGQGIQPQHF.

This clonotype came up many times. V is TRBV7-9 and J is TRBJ2-1; possibly TRBD1 for D (5 bases). V gave up 6 bases and J gave up 4 bases, with 10 bases separating them. CDR1 SEHNR and CDR2 FQNEAQ come from the germline V gene (reference sequence). This CDR3 region has 13 residues. Here the CDR3 DNA reads TGTGCCAGCAGTATGACAGAGTACAATGAGCAGTTCTTC. This codes for CASSMTEYNEQFF.

With respect to this clonotype: At one end, the junction sequence differs from germline, possibly due to a read error. The rearrangement links TRBV24-1 to TRBJ1-1; tentatively, D is TRBD1 (5 bases). Germline V CDR1 and CDR2: KGHDR, SFDVKD. CDR3 length: 15 residues. CDR3 nucleotides: TGTGCTACCAGTGACACCGGGACTGGGAACACTGAAGCTTTCTTT. Encoded protein: CATSDTGTGNTEAFF.

This clonotype was picked up many times. The chain is built from TRBV7-8 and TRBJ1-2; 7 bases agree with TRBD1. Per germline, CDR1 SGHVS and CDR2 FQNEAQ. With 5 bases clipped from V and 4 bases from J, the junction kept 10 bases outside the gene matches. The CDR3 totals 15 residues. CDR3 residues: CASSTRTGQGYGYTF. The CDR3 DNA is TGTGCCAGCAGCACCCGGACAGGCCAGGGCTATGGCTACACCTTC. Full variable domain (outside the CDR3, taken from reference TRBV7-8 and TRBJ1-2): GAGVSQSPRYKVAKRGQDVALRCDPISGHVSLFWYQQALGQGPEFLTYFQNEAQLDKSGLPSDRFFAERPEGSVSTLKIQRTQQEDSAVYLCASSTRTGQGYGYTFGSGTRLTVV.

This clonotype occurred a few times. The J gene is TRBJ1-3, the V gene TRBV2; D unclear. This CDR3 is built from 10 residues. V shed 8 bases and J shed 7 bases, with 6 bases lying between them. Germline values: CDR1 SNHLY, CDR2 FYNNEI. The CDR3 DNA reads as TGTGCCAGCGTCGAGAACACCATATATTTT. Amino acid sequence: CASVENTIYF. Full variable domain (rest looked up from reference TRBV2 and TRBJ1-3): EPEVTQTPSHQVTQMGQEVILRCVPISNHLYFYWYRQILGQKVEFLVSFYNNEISEKSEIFDDQFSVERPDGSNFTLKIRSTKLEDSAMYFCASVENTIYFGEGSWLTVV.

The table lists this clonotype with many counts. The V call is TRBV20-1, the J call TRBJ2-5, with 11 bases lining up with TRBD2. Germline CDR1 reads DFQATT; CDR2 reads SNEGSKA (reference sequence). This CDR3 spans 13 amino acids. Unmatched junction bases numbered 0, after V lost 4 bases and J lost 2 bases. CDR3 residues: CSATSGGQETQYF. The CDR3, as DNA: TGCAGTGCTACTAGCGGGGGGCAAGAGACCCAGTACTTC.

The chain carries TRBV11-2 and TRBJ2-1, with 8 bases aligning to TRBD1. Germline CDR1 SGHAT, CDR2 FQNNGV. V lost 2 bases to trimming and J lost 9 bases; unmatched junction nucleotides: 6. The CDR3 consists of 14 residues. As DNA, the CDR3 is TGTGCCAGCAGCTTACAGGGGGCGTGGGGTGAGCAGTTCTTC. It codes for CASSLQGAWGEQFF.

In this sample, this clonotype turned up once. The genes are TRBV30 and TRBJ2-1, with 7 bases matching TRBD1. In germline, CDR1 is GTSNPN, CDR2 SVGIG (reference sequence). The CDR3 loop spans 13 amino acids. The V and J ends lost 3 bases and 6 bases, in that order; junction bases with no gene match: 5. This CDR3 is CAWRTSGGNEQFF. The CDR3 DNA is TGTGCCTGGAGAACCTCAGGGGGCAATGAGCAGTTCTTC.

This clonotype has a handful of counts. The chain employs TRBV9 and TRBJ2-5, with TRBD2 identical over 15 bases. From germline, CDR1 is SGDLS and CDR2 YYNGEE. The CDR3 spans 16 residues. With 3 bases clipped from V and 5 bases from J, the junction kept 5 bases outside the gene matches. DNA for the CDR3: TGTGCCAGCAGCGCGGGACTAGCGGGAGGATCGGAGACCCAGTACTTC. Its protein product is CASSAGLAGGSETQYF.

This clonotype was seen at least ten times. This chain joins TRBV24-1 and TRBJ2-7; 9 bases map to TRBD1. Germline assignment: CDR1 KGHDR and CDR2 SFDVKD. V was clipped by 8 bases and J by 7 bases; unmatched bases: 14. The CDR3 has 15 amino acids. The CDR3 coding sequence is TGTGCCACCAATAGACCGGTTAGGACAGGGGTTGAGCAGTACTTC. It is translated as CATNRPVRTGVEQYF.